This T cell receptor beta chain originates from a study of T cell responses to AZD1222 COVID-19 vaccine. Study-level points and caveats: Per reports, nearly half of all spike-specific TCRs target regions that are unmutated in variants. Compared with day 0, the breadth and depth of the Spike-specific TCR repertoire rose significantly after two doses of AZD1222. Just a handful of AZD1222 recipients were seropositive at baseline. Repertoires were sampled only after the peak T cell response.

Details on this clone: Antigen unknown.

V lost 5 bases and J 4 bases, leaving 23 bases between the germline ends. The germline gives CDR1 MDHEN, CDR2 SYDVKM. The CDR3 is made up of 17 amino acids. Some clones are missing from TCRdb's copy, which holds only in-frame ones; the method was immunoSEQ multiplex PCR. The sample carries 120,000 to 150,000 clones, about 91% recorded once. The clonotype comes from an adult who received the AZD1222 COVID-19 vaccine. V and J are TRBV28 and TRBJ1-2, with D possibly TRBD1 on 6 matching bases. The specimen was peripheral blood, collected 28 days after the second AZD1222 dose. The CDR3 loop reads CASSQPGHKTSFYGYTF. The CDR3 nucleotides are TGTGCCAGCAGTCAACCGGGACACAAGACCTCTTTCTATGGCTACACCTTC.